The rows below give T cell receptor beta chains drawn from one sample of a study of identifying expanded T cells in peripheral blood. Profiling relied on immunoSEQ multiplex PCR, and the TCRdb table lists in-frame clones only, not all of them. The table includes around 82,000 clones, about four fifths detected once. Sequencing was performed on blood. These receptor sequences come from a person aged 18 to 70 in good health. The CDR3 runs from the conserved cysteine through the conserved F or W. The order of the fields is D gene, J gene, V gene, CDR3 DNA, CDR3 protein. A D gene is named only where the DNA matches it firmly.

d_call: -
j_call: TRBJ2-6
v_call: TRBV6-6
cdr3_nt: TGTGCCAGTCGCAGGCTCTCTGGGGCCAACGTCCTGACTTTC
cdr3_aa: CASRRLSGANVLTF

d_call: TRBD1
j_call: TRBJ1-1
v_call: TRBV18
cdr3_nt: TGTGCCAGCTCACCGGGGTCCCCGCTTCAGGGGGGCATGAGTGAAGCTTTCTTT
cdr3_aa: CASSPGSPLQGGMSEAFF

d_call: -
j_call: TRBJ2-1
v_call: TRBV15
cdr3_nt: TGTGCCGCGCGAGGGGCCGGGCGCGAGGAGCAGTTCTTC
cdr3_aa: CAARGAGREEQFF

d_call: -
j_call: TRBJ2-1
v_call: TRBV10-3
cdr3_nt: TGTGCCATCAGTGAATCGGTATTCGGCGGTGAGCAGTTCTTC
cdr3_aa: CAISESVFGGEQFF

d_call: -
j_call: TRBJ2-1
v_call: TRBV7-2
cdr3_nt: TGTGCCAGCAGCTTATTGTTGGCAGGTGCCTACAATGAGCAGTTCTTC
cdr3_aa: CASSLLLAGAYNEQFF

d_call: -
j_call: TRBJ2-7
v_call: TRBV5-4
cdr3_nt: TGTGCCAGCAGCTTGGGTCGCGTTGGGGAGCAGTACTTC
cdr3_aa: CASSLGRVGEQYF

d_call: -
j_call: TRBJ1-2
v_call: TRBV4-1
cdr3_nt: TGCGCCAGCAGCCGGGTAACAGATAACTATGGCTACACCTTC
cdr3_aa: CASSRVTDNYGYTF

d_call: -
j_call: TRBJ1-3
v_call: TRBV7-2
cdr3_nt: TGTGCCAGCAGTGAGTCCCTCTCTGGAAACACCATATATTTT
cdr3_aa: CASSESLSGNTIYF

d_call: -
j_call: TRBJ2-3
v_call: TRBV18
cdr3_nt: TGTGCCAGCTCACCACTGAGGGGGAACACAGATACGCAGTATTTT
cdr3_aa: CASSPLRGNTDTQYF

d_call: TRBD1
j_call: TRBJ2-1
v_call: TRBV29-1
cdr3_nt: TGCAGCGTCGACCGGGACAGGGTTTACAATGAGCAGTTCTTC
cdr3_aa: CSVDRDRVYNEQFF

d_call: -
j_call: TRBJ2-2
v_call: TRBV28
cdr3_nt: TGTGCCAGCAGCCACTTTACTTTAAGGGGCGGGGAGCTGTTTTTT
cdr3_aa: CASSHFTLRGGELFF

d_call: -
j_call: TRBJ1-1
v_call: TRBV6-5
cdr3_nt: TGTGCCAGCAGTTTAGGGGGACCGGGGAACACTGAAGCTTTCTTT
cdr3_aa: CASSLGGPGNTEAFF

d_call: TRBD1
j_call: TRBJ1-1
v_call: TRBV19
cdr3_nt: TGTGCCACTGAGAATACAGGGGGCGCGAGGGTTGGTGAAGCTTTCTTT
cdr3_aa: CATENTGGARVGEAFF

d_call: -
j_call: TRBJ2-7
v_call: TRBV7-2
cdr3_nt: TGTGCCAGCAGCTTAGTGAGTGACAACTCCTACGAGCAGTACTTC
cdr3_aa: CASSLVSDNSYEQYF

d_call: TRBD1
j_call: TRBJ1-2
v_call: TRBV4-2
cdr3_nt: TGTGCCAGCAGCCCGGACAGGGGAGCGAGAAACTATGGCTACACCTTC
cdr3_aa: CASSPDRGARNYGYTF

d_call: -
j_call: TRBJ1-2
v_call: TRBV10-3
cdr3_nt: TGTGCCATCAGTGAGACCGACAGGTCCCTACCGTTTGGCTACACCTTC
cdr3_aa: CAISETDRSLPFGYTF

d_call: -
j_call: TRBJ2-7
v_call: TRBV30
cdr3_nt: TGTGCCTGGAGTATGGGGACCCCCTACGAGCAGTACTTC
cdr3_aa: CAWSMGTPYEQYF

d_call: TRBD1
j_call: TRBJ2-6
v_call: TRBV5-6
cdr3_nt: TGTGCCAGCAGCTTCACTACAGGGGAATCGTACAACGTCCTGACTTTC
cdr3_aa: CASSFTTGESYNVLTF

d_call: TRBD2
j_call: TRBJ2-2
v_call: TRBV2
cdr3_nt: TGTGCCAGCACCGGACTAGCGGGAATGAACACCGGGGAGCTGTTTTTT
cdr3_aa: CASTGLAGMNTGELFF

d_call: TRBD2
j_call: TRBJ2-3
v_call: TRBV13
cdr3_nt: TGTGCCAGCAGCTTAGGACTAGCGGATCCCACAGATACGCAGTATTTT
cdr3_aa: CASSLGLADPTDTQYF

d_call: TRBD2
j_call: TRBJ2-1
v_call: TRBV7-6
cdr3_nt: TGTGCCAGCAGCTCCGGGACTAGGGGGATTTCGTTTGAGCAGTTCTTC
cdr3_aa: CASSSGTRGISFEQFF

d_call: -
j_call: TRBJ2-7
v_call: TRBV7-9
cdr3_nt: TGTGCCAGCAGCTTAACAGTTGCCTACGAGCAGTACTTC
cdr3_aa: CASSLTVAYEQYF

d_call: -
j_call: TRBJ2-1
v_call: TRBV28
cdr3_nt: TGTGCCAGCAGTTTATTCCTAACTAGCTCCCACAATGAGCAGTTCTTC
cdr3_aa: CASSLFLTSSHNEQFF

d_call: -
j_call: TRBJ2-2
v_call: TRBV6-1
cdr3_nt: TGTGCCAGCAGTGACCGACAGGCGGTTGTTGGGGAGCTGTTTTTT
cdr3_aa: CASSDRQAVVGELFF